This T cell receptor (beta chain) derives from a study of a mutant IDH1 vaccine in newly diagnosed glioma. Study details: Of treated patients, 62.5% were men and approximately 40% women, averaging roughly 37 years.

Overall study findings and caveats: It seemed that pseudoprogression was not linked to changes in the top peripheral T cell clonotypes.

Assay used: immunoSEQ multiplex PCR; TCRdb lists only in-frame clones, some missing. The sample includes tens of thousands of clones, roughly 80% seen only once; the top ten take approximately 5.1%. Time point given: week 23, last vaccination. Vaccination comprised doses that each held 300 ug of mutant IDH1 20-mer peptide, plus topical imiquimod. The astrocytomas were IDH1-mutant, ATRX-negative, and WHO grade 3 or 4. On this clone: What it binds is unknown.

This receptor was taken from a man aged 35-49 years with glioma. The material sequenced was PBMCs, taken from a glioma patient whose treatment included an IDH1 peptide vaccine.

The CDR3 is CASSYGGEGHKYF. In nucleotides, the CDR3 is TGTGCCAGCAGTTACGGGGGCGAGGGGCATAAGTACTTC. This rearrangement joins TRBV27 to TRBJ2-7, with D possibly being TRBD1 or TRBD2 (6 bases each). Germline V gene lookup returns CDR1 MNHEY and CDR2 SMNVEV (reference sequence). Deletions cut 4 bases from V and 11 bases from J, with 18 bases between. This CDR3 contains 13 residues.